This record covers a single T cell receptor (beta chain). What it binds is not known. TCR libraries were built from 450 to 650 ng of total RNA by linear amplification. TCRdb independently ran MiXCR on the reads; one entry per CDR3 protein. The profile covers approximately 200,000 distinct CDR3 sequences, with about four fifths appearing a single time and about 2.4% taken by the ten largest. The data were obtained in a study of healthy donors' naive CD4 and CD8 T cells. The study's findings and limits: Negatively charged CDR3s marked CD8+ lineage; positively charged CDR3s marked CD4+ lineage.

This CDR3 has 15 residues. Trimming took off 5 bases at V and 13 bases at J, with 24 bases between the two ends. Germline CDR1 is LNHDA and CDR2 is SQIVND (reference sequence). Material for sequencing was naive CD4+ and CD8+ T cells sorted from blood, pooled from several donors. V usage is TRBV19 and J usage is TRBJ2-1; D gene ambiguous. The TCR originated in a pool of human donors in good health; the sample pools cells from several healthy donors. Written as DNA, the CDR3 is TGTGCCAGTAGTTCTAACTCCCGGGCCGACGGTGAACAGTTCTTC. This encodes CASSSNSRADGEQFF.